This T cell receptor beta chain was recovered during a study of T cells in Graves' hyperthyroidism and ophthalmopathy (dated by TCRdb to 2018 to 2020). Regarding the complete study: Peripheral blood samples were taken at the time of initial diagnosis, prior to any treatment. TCR V-J signatures able to tell the groups apart were searched for in a discovery cohort of some 100 patients, of whom around 43 had Graves' ophthalmopathy and about 55 had stable Graves' hyperthyroidism. Prospective prediction of ophthalmopathy was tested in an independent validation cohort of 18 to 20 hyperthyroidism patients and 17 patients who later progressed to ophthalmopathy. For training and testing, the 100 patients in the discovery cohort were randomly divided in a 7:3 ratio. The study also compared thyroid tissue and blood T-cell repertoires from about 6 Graves' hyperthyroidism patients. After sampling, hyperthyroidism patients received methimazole starting at 30 mg daily, and ophthalmopathy patients received high-dose intravenous methylprednisolone. TCR Vbeta CDR3 sequencing of 135 peripheral blood samples (under 45 ophthalmopathy, roughly 74 hyperthyroidism and roughly 17 progressor patients) is reported in the paper.

About this clonotype itself: There is no known antigen for this receptor. No much larger clonotype is one base removed from it; base qualities were not supplied.

Taken from cysteine to phenylalanine, the CDR3 has 15 residues. Only the CDR3 portion is preserved as DNA: 45 bases, with reading frame beginning at the first base. From the germline V gene (reference sequence), CDR1 is MNHEY and CDR2 is SMNVEV. Trimming accounts for 4 bases at V and 6 bases at J, while the number of junction bases matched to no gene is 10. Ophthalmopathy patients had moderately to severely active disease, with a Clinical Activity Score of 3 or more, a NOSPECS grade of 4 or more, and a disease duration of less than 3 months. Any patient with an uncontrolled infection, another autoimmune disease, pregnancy or lactation was excluded. Diagnoses were based on clinical symptoms, serum thyroxine and TRAb, thyroid ultrasound and orbital computed tomography. PBMCs were isolated from more than 9 ml of fresh peripheral blood by Ficoll-Paque density gradient centrifugation. Trizol reagent was used to extract total RNA, and RNA quality was then checked on an Agilent 2100 Bioanalyzer.

TCR beta CDR3 regions were amplified from RNA transcripts. The first round of RT-PCR for the TCR CDR3 was performed with the HTBI primer set and the Qiagen OneStep RT-PCR kit. The libraries were constructed in a second round of multiplex PCR and then size-selected and purified. Libraries were sequenced paired-end with 100 bp reads on an Illumina HiSeq2000. The published analysis was carried out like this. SOAPnuke was used to process the raw data, with reads discarded if the reads contained adapters or uncalled bases, had a mean Phred below 15, or lacked an exact constant-primer or identifier match. COPE v1.2.5 was used to merge high-quality paired reads, and clonotypes were defined as unique nucleotide sequences. MiTCR v1.1 was used to align the clonotypes against IMGT TRBV, TRBD and TRBJ reference segments. The analysis was restricted to V-J combinations with a frequency above 0.0001, which together covered about 99% of the repertoires. The TCS score was defined as F50 (clonal expansion) divided by E x V (chaos), with BLOSUM62-based TCRdist calculated between CDR3 peptides within each V-J. Welch's t-statistics and random forest reduced fewer than 550 V-J features to under 15, which were used in a naive Bayes classifier (R e1071). TCRdb reanalyzed the raw reads on its own, using fastp at Q25 for trimming and MiXCR for clone calling, and kept in-frame beta chains. Merged by CDR3 protein, the rows form single entries marked with the most common genes and DNA. What appears here as the V and J calls and clone size reflects TCRdb's work, not the paper's. The sample table holds roughly 500,000 distinct CDR3 sequences, of which roughly 22% were seen once. The ten largest clones add up to 45% to 55% of the sample.

Points the paper makes about the study in general: A model built on a 13 V-J signature distinguished ophthalmopathy from stable hyperthyroidism, reaching about 88% sensitivity and around 81% specificity in cross-validation and 80%/75% in testing. In validation, the model predicted progression to ophthalmopathy with 55% to 71% sensitivity and 72% to 85% specificity, a median of roughly seven months before onset. Sample size was not statistically predetermined, and blinding of investigators to group allocation was not performed. Most expanded thyroid clonotypes (frequency above 0.001) were also detected in blood, suggesting blood repertoires may reflect thyroid immune responses.

The material sequenced was blood. The sequence links TRBV27 to TRBJ1-2, and TRBD1 matches 8 of the central bases. The receptor was isolated from a woman aged 70-85 years with Graves' ophthalmopathy. The DNA reads as follows: TGTGCCAGCAGTTGGCGTTACGGACAGGGAGATGGCTACACCTTC. Translated, it gives CASSWRYGQGDGYTF.